These 14 T cell receptor beta chains came from one sample sequenced in a study of cytomegalovirus exposure and HLA in healthy donors. The primer mix had 60 Vbeta and 13 Jbeta primers. Generated by immunoSEQ multiplex PCR, the TCRdb table keeps only in-frame clones and is missing some. This sample has around 70,000 clones, with about four fifths found just once. Sequences were obtained from PBMCs. Receptor source: a woman between 40 and 50 years old in good health and CMV-seropositive.

The chain has TRBV6-4 and TRBJ1-2, with D perhaps TRBD1 (6 bases). Trimming left V 6 bases short and J 7 bases short, with 12 bases between. The germline gives CDR1 MRHNA, CDR2 SNTAGT. The CDR3 sequence is 12 residues long. The CDR3 loop reads CASSATGSGYTF. CDR3 coding DNA: TGTGCCAGCAGCGCTACAGGGAGTGGCTACACCTTC.

This clone has a handful of counts. The chain carries TRBV4-1 and TRBJ1-4; 9 bases match TRBD1. V lost 4 bases to trimming and J lost 3 bases; unmatched junction nucleotides: 0. The CDR3 loop spans 14 amino acids. CDR1 and CDR2 (germline): MGHRA, YSYEKL. The CDR3 bases are TGCGCCAGCAGCCGACAGGGGGCTAATGAAAAACTGTTTTTT. Amino acid sequence: CASSRQGANEKLFF.

V gene TRBV28 combines with J gene TRBJ2-1, with no clear D. CDR3 size: 12 residues. V shed 4 bases and J shed 9 bases, with 10 bases lying between them. Germline V gene lookup returns CDR1 MDHEN and CDR2 SYDVKM. CDR3 region: CASSSLPREQFF. The CDR3 coding sequence is TGTGCCAGCAGTTCCCTCCCTCGTGAGCAGTTCTTC.

The table lists this clone with a few counts. This CDR3 reads CASSLSGGIGNTIYF. The CDR3, as DNA: TGTGCCAGCAGTTTATCTGGGGGGATCGGAAACACCATATATTTT. This sequence joins TRBV27 and TRBJ1-3, with D maybe TRBD1 (5 bases). The CDR3 extends over 15 amino acids. Trimming cost V 0 bases and J 4 bases, with 10 bases left between them. Germline lookup yields CDR1 MNHEY and CDR2 SMNVEV (reference sequence).

As DNA, the CDR3 is TGTGCCAGCAGCTCCCAACAAGGACAGGGTAGATCACCCCTCCACTTT. Its protein is CASSSQQGQGRSPLHF. The chain couples TRBV7-2 to TRBJ1-6; TRBD1 agrees at 8 bases. Trimming took 4 bases from V and 10 from J; bases not matched to a gene: 12. This CDR3 has 16 amino acids. Germline V gene data show CDR1 as SGHTA and CDR2 as FQGNSA.

As to this clone: Other DNA sequences in this specimen translate into the identical CDR3. The V gene is TRBV18, the J gene TRBJ1-2; 7 nucleotides agree with TRBD1. V shed 2 bases, J shed 3 bases, and the junction held 0 bases outside the gene matches. The germline V gene has CDR1 KGHSH and CDR2 LQKENI. This CDR3 comprises 13 residues. CDR3 sequence: CASSPDRDYGYTF. In DNA form, the CDR3 reads TGTGCCAGCTCACCAGACAGGGACTATGGCTACACCTTC.

V usage is TRBV6-5 and J usage is TRBJ2-5, with TRBD1 identical over 7 bases. V lost 6 bases, J lost 0 bases, and 4 bases stayed unmatched. The CDR3 is 14 residues long. Germline-derived CDR1 and CDR2 are MNHEY and SVGAGI. CDR3 region: CASRGDRDQETQYF. CDR3 in DNA: TGTGCCAGCAGGGGGGACAGAGACCAAGAGACCCAGTACTTC.

This clone occurred a few times. The chain recombines TRBV7-3 with TRBJ2-1; 8 nucleotides match TRBD2. The CDR3 totals 16 residues. Germline V gene data show CDR1 as SGHTA and CDR2 as FQGTGA. J gave up 4 bases and V 5 bases, and 10 bases lay outside the gene matches. CDR3 protein: CASSARREGGYNEQFF. The CDR3 coding sequence is TGTGCCAGCAGCGCTCGACGGGAGGGGGGTTACAATGAGCAGTTCTTC.

The chain couples TRBV6-1 to TRBJ1-4, with a possible D match to TRBD1 (6 bases). Trimming cost V 1 base and J 10 bases, with 16 bases left between them. This CDR3 is built from 15 residues. CDR1 is MNHNS and CDR2 is SASEGT in the germline V gene. CDR3 DNA: TGTGCCAGCAGTGAAGGTTGGGGGCCGGTCGGAAAACTGTTTTTT. Translating it yields CASSEGWGPVGKLFF.

This chain links TRBV5-7 with TRBJ1-5, with TRBD1 matching over 9 bases. TRBV5-7 is placed among ORFs of uncertain function. This CDR3 comprises 16 residues. V lost 6 bases to trimming and J lost 4 bases; unmatched junction nucleotides: 11. The CDR3 sequence: CASTAGTGKGNQPQHF. In DNA form, the CDR3 reads TGTGCCAGCACCGCCGGGACAGGGAAGGGTAATCAGCCCCAGCATTTT.

J is TRBJ2-7 and V is TRBV6-1; maybe TRBD2 (6 bases). Germline CDR1 MNHNS, CDR2 SASEGT. CDR3 length equals 12 residues. V dropped 2 bases and J dropped 7 bases, with 9 bases sitting between them. The DNA of the CDR3 is TGTGCCAGCAGTGAATTCGGAGGGGAGCAGTACTTC. Residues: CASSEFGGEQYF.

This clone was detected only once. The chain employs TRBV7-9 and TRBJ1-1; possible D gene TRBD1, 5 bases. The CDR3 is made up of 11 amino acids. The V end was cut by 8 bases, the J end by 3 bases, with 7 bases between. CDR1 and CDR2 (germline): SEHNR, FQNEAQ (reference sequence). The CDR3 spells CASAGYTEAFF. The CDR3 nucleotides read TGTGCCAGCGCAGGGTACACTGAAGCTTTCTTT.

V usage is TRBV7-3 and J usage is TRBJ2-2; 8 bases agree with TRBD2. The germline V gene encodes CDR1 SGHTA and CDR2 FQGTGA. CDR3 size: 17 residues. V shed 5 bases and J 0 bases; nucleotides not matched to a gene: 8. DNA of the CDR3: TGTGCCAGCAGCCAAGGACTAGCAAGAGCGAACACCGGGGAGCTGTTTTTT. It translates to CASSQGLARANTGELFF.

The chain has TRBV18 and TRBJ2-7; D is undetermined. The germline V gene encodes CDR1 KGHSH and CDR2 LQKENI. V lost 6 bases and J lost 5, with 11 bases in between. The CDR3 loop spans 12 amino acids. The CDR3 reads CASSRLPHEQYF. The CDR3 bases are TGTGCCAGCTCCAGGCTTCCTCACGAGCAGTACTTC.